Below, 3 T cell receptor beta chains from the same sample are listed, as sequenced in a study of identical twins. TCRdb processed the 5' RACE reads anew with MiXCR; each CDR3 protein has one entry. Of under 500,000 distinct CDR3 sequences in the sample, around 15% were seen once. This sample was also put to use in a study of yellow fever vaccine responses in identical twins.

Sample: CD4+ T cells sorted from blood. The source of these receptors is a woman aged 18-29 years in good health.

The rearrangement uses TRBV19 and TRBJ2-3, with D possibly matching TRBD2 (6 bases). From germline, CDR1 is LNHDA and CDR2 SQIVND (reference sequence). V was trimmed by 2 bases and J by 2 bases, leaving 11 bases between them. The CDR3 has 15 amino acids. This CDR3 is CASSILGSLTDTQYF. CDR3 in DNA: TGTGCCAGTAGTATACTCGGGAGCCTCACAGATACGCAGTATTTT.

This clonotype was recorded at least ten times. The V gene is TRBV12-3 or TRBV12-4, the J gene TRBJ2-6, with D perhaps assigned TRBD1 or TRBD2 (5 bases each). V lost 4 bases, J lost 2 bases, and 15 bases lay in between. The CDR3 sequence is 17 residues long. The CDR3 is CASSSLGRGAGANVLTF. For the CDR3, the DNA is TGTGCCAGCAGTTCCCTGGGAAGGGGAGCTGGGGCCAACGTCCTGACTTTC.

There are a few counts of this clonotype. This chain links TRBV7-3 with TRBJ2-1; 9 nucleotides align to TRBD2. CDR1 SGHTA and CDR2 FQGTGA come from the germline V gene. J was trimmed by 9 bases and V by 1 base; bases with no gene match: 7. The CDR3 spans 15 residues. CDR3 DNA sequence: TGTGCCAGCAGCTTAAAGGCTAGCGGGGTTAGTGAGCAGTTCTTC. It translates to CASSLKASGVSEQFF.